This T cell receptor beta chain was captured by sequencing in a study of preoperative IRX-2 immunotherapy in early breast cancer (dated by TCRdb to about 2019). Read against the paper, the sample's treatment or condition label means: preoperative locoregional IRX-2 cytokine immunotherapy. The samples were obtained from a phase Ib study that tested preoperative, locoregional IRX-2 cytokine immunotherapy designed to prime immune responses. Patients with early-stage breast cancer who were given IRX-2 before surgery served as donors. The library was generated by the immunoSEQ multiplex PCR assay. Imported from immuneACCESS, the table was reduced by TCRdb to in-frame sequences with V and J called. These copies leave out some clones; in studies compared against another copy, an unresolved V gene accounts for under half, and the cause of the remainder is not known. The sample yields around 34,000 clones; around 83% were counted once. The ten largest clonotypes hold 2% to 3% of the sample.

The germline V gene yields MNHGY for CDR1 and SAAAGT for CDR2. The junction carries 15 bases between V and J, which are trimmed by 5 bases and 1 base respectively. Taken from cysteine to phenylalanine, the CDR3 has 15 residues. Left in the record is the CDR3 DNA by itself, 45 bases read in frame from the first base. Regarding this clone: The antigen this receptor binds is unknown. No base qualities exist here, and no much larger clone lies one base off it.

The input for sequencing was lymph node tissue, taken from a patient treated with IRX-2 immunotherapy. The origin of this receptor is a human donor with breast cancer. The V and J segments used are TRBV6-8 and TRBJ2-7; the D gene is not confidently resolved. Read as DNA, the sequence is TGTGCCAGCAGTCGTGGCGGAACAGATTCCTACGAGCAGTACTTC. It specifies CASSRGGTDSYEQYF.